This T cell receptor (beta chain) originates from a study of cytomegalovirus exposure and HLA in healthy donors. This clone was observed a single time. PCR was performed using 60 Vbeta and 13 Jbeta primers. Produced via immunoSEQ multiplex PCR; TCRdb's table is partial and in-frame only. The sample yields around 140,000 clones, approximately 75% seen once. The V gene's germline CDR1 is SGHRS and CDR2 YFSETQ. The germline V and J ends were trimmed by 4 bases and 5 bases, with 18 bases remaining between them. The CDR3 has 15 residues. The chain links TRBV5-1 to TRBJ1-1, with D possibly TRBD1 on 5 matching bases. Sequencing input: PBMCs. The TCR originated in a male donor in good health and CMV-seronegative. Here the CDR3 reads CASSPDKGVRTEAFF. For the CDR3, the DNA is TGCGCCAGCAGCCCTGACAAAGGGGTGAGAACTGAAGCTTTCTTT.